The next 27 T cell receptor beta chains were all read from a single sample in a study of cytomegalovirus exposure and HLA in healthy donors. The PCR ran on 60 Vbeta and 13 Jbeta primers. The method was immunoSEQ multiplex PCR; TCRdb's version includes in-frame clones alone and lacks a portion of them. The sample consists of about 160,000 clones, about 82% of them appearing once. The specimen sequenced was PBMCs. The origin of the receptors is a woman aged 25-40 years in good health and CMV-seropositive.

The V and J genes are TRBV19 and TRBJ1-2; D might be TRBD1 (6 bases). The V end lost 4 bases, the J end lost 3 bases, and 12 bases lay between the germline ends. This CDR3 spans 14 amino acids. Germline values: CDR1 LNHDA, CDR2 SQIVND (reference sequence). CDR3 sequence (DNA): TGTGCCAGTAGTAAGGGACAAGATGACTATGGCTACACCTTC. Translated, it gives CASSKGQDDYGYTF.

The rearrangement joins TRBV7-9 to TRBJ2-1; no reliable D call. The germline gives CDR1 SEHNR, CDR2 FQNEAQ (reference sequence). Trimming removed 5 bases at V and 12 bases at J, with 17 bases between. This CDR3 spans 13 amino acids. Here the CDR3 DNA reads TGTGCCAGCAGCCCCAAAGAGGCCCCCCGGCAGTTCTTC. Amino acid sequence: CASSPKEAPRQFF.

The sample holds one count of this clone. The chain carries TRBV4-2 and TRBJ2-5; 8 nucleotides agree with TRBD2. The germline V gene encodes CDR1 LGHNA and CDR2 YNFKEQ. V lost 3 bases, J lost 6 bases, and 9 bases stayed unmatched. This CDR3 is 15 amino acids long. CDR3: CASSHDSGAVKTQYF. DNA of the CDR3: TGTGCCAGCAGCCATGATAGCGGGGCCGTGAAGACCCAGTACTTC.

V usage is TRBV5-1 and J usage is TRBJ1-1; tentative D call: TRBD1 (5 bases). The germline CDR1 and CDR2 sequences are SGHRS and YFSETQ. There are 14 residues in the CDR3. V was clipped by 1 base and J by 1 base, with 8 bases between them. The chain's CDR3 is CASSLQGWNTEAFF. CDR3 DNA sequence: TGCGCCAGCAGCTTGCAGGGCTGGAACACTGAAGCTTTCTTT.

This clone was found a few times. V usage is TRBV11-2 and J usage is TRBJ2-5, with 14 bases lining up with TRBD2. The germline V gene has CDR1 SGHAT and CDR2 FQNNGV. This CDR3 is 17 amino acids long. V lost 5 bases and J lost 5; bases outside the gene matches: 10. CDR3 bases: TGTGCCAGCAGCCCAGTAGGGACTAGCGGGGGTGGGGAGACCCAGTACTTC. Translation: CASSPVGTSGGGETQYF.

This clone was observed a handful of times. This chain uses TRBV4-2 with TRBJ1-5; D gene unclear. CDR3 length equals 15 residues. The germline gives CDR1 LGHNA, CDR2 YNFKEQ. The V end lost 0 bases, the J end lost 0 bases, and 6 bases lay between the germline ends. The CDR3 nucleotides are TGTGCCAGCAGCCAAGATCCGTATAGCAATCAGCCCCAGCATTTT. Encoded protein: CASSQDPYSNQPQHF.

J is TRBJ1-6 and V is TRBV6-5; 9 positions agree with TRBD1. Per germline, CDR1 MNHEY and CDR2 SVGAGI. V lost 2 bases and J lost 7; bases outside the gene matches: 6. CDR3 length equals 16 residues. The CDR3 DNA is TGTGCCAGCAGTTACGCCGGGACAGGGAGAAATTCACCCCTCCACTTT. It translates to CASSYAGTGRNSPLHF.

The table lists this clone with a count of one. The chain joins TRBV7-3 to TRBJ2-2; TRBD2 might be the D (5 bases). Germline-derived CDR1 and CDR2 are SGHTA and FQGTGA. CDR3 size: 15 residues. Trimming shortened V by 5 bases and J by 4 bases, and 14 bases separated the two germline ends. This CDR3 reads CASSASGLSTGELFF. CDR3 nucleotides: TGTGCCAGCAGCGCAAGCGGATTGAGCACCGGGGAGCTGTTTTTT. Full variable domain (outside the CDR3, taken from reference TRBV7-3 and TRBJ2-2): GAGVSQTPSNKVTEKGKYVELRCDPISGHTALYWYRQSLGQGPEFLIYFQGTGAADDSGLPNDRFFAVRPEGSVSTLKIQRTERGDSAVYLCASSASGLSTGELFFGEGSRLTVL.

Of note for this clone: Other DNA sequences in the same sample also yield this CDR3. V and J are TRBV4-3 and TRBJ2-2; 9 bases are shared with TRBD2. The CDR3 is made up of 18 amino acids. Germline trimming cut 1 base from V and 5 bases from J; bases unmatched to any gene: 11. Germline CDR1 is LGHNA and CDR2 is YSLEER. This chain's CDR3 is CASSQVSLSGGWTGELFF. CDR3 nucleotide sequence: TGCGCCAGCAGCCAAGTGTCTCTTAGCGGGGGATGGACCGGGGAGCTGTTTTTT.

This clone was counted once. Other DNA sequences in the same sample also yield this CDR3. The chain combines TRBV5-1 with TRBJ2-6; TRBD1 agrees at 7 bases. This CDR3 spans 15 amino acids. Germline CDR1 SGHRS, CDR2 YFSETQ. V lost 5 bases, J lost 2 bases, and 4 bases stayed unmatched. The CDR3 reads CASSPTGAGANVLTF. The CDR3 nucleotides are TGCGCCAGCAGTCCTACAGGGGCTGGGGCCAACGTCCTGACTTTC.

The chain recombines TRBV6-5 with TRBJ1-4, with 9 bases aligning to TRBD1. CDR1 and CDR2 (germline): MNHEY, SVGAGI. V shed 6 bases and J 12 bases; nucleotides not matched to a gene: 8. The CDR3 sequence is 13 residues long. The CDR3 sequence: CASRRQGGVQLFF. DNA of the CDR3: TGTGCCAGCAGGCGACAGGGGGGGGTACAACTGTTTTTT.

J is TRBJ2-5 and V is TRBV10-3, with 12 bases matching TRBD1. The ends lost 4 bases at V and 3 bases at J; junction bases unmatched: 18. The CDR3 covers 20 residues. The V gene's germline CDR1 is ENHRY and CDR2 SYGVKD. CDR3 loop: CAISASVFRDRGPAKETQYF. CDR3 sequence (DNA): TGTGCCATCAGTGCATCAGTGTTCAGGGACAGGGGGCCTGCAAAAGAGACCCAGTACTTC.

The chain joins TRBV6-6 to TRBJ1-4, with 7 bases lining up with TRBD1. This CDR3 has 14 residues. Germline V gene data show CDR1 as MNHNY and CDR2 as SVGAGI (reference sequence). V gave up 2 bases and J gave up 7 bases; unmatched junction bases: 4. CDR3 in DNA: TGTGCCAGCAGTTACGTCGGGACAGTTGAAAAACTGTTTTTT. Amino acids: CASSYVGTVEKLFF.

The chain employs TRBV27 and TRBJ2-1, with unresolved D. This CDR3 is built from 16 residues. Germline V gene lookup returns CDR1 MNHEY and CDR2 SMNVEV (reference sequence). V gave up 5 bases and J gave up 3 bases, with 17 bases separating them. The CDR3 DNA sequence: TGTGCCAGCAGTCCTGGCGCACAGACCGTCTACAATGAGCAGTTCTTC. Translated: CASSPGAQTVYNEQFF.

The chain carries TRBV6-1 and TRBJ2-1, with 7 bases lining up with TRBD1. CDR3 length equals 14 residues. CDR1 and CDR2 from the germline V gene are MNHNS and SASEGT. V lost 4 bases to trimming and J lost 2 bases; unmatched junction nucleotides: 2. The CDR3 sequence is CASSGQGAYNEQFF. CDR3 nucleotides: TGTGCCAGCAGTGGGCAGGGGGCCTACAATGAGCAGTTCTTC.

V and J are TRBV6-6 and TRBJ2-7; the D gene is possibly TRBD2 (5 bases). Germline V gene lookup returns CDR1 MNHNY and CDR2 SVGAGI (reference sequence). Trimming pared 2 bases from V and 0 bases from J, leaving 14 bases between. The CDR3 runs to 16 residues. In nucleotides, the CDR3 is TGTGCCAGCAGTTACCCAGGACTCCTGACCTCCTACGAGCAGTACTTC. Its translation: CASSYPGLLTSYEQYF.

CDR3 residues: CASSFRPFGPTNYGYTF. The DNA of the CDR3 is TGTGCCAGCAGTTTTCGCCCTTTTGGGCCCACTAACTATGGCTACACCTTC. This chain uses TRBV27 with TRBJ1-2, with D unclear. V shed 3 bases and J shed 0 bases, with 17 bases lying between them. Germline-derived CDR1 and CDR2 are MNHEY and SMNVEV (reference sequence). There are 17 residues in the CDR3.

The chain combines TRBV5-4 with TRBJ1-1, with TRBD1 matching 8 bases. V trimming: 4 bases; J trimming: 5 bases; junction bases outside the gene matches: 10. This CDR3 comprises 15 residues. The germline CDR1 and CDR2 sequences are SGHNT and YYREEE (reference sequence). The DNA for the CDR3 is TGTGCCAGCAGCCTAAAACAGGGGGGGGAAACTGAAGCTTTCTTT. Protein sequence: CASSLKQGGETEAFF.

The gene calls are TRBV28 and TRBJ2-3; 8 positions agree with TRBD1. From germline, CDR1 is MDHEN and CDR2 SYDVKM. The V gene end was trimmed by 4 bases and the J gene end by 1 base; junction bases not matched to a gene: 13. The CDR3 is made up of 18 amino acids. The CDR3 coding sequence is TGTGCCAGCAGTTCCGTAGACAGGGGTATGGGGCGCACAGATACGCAGTATTTT. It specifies CASSSVDRGMGRTDTQYF.

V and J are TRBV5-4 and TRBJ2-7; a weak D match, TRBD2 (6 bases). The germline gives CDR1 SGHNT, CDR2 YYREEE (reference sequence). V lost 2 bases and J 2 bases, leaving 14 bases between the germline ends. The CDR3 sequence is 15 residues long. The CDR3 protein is CASSFLGRETYEQYF. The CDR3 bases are TGTGCCAGCAGCTTTCTTGGACGGGAGACCTACGAGCAGTACTTC.

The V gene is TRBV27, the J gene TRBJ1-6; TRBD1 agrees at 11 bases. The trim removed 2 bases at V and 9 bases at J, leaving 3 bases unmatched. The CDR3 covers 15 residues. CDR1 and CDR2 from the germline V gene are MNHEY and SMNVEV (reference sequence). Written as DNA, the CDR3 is TGTGCCAGCAGTTTAGGGGACAGGGGGGTTTCACCCCTCCACTTT. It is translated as CASSLGDRGVSPLHF.

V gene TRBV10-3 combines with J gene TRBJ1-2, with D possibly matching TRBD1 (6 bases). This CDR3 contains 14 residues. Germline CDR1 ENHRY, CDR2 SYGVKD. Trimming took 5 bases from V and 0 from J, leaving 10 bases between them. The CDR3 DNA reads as TGTGCCATCAGTATCAGGGGCGCTAACTATGGCTACACCTTC. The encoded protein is CAISIRGANYGYTF.

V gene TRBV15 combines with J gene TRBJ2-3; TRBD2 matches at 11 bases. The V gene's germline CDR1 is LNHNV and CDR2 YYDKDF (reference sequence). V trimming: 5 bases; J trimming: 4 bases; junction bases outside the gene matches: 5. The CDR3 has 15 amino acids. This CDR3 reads CATSDGTSGADTQYF. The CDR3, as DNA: TGTGCCACCAGCGACGGGACTAGCGGAGCAGATACGCAGTATTTT.

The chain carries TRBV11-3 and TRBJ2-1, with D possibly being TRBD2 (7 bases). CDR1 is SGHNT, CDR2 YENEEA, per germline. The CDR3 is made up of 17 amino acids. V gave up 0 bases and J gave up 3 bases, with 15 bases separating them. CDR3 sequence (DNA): TGTGCCAGCAGCTTAGATTTCCGGGGGGCCGTCTACAATGAGCAGTTCTTC. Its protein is CASSLDFRGAVYNEQFF.

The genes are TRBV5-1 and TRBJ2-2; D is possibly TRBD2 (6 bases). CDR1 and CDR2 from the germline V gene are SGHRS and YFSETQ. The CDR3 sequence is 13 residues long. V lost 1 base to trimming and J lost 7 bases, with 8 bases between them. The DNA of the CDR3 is TGCGCCAGCAGCTTGCCGGGGGACGGGGAGCTGTTTTTT. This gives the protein CASSLPGDGELFF.

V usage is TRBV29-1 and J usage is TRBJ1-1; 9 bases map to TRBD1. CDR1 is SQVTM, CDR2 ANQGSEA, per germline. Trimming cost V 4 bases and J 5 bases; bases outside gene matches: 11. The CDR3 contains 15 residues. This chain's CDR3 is CSVAGTGRKKTEAFF. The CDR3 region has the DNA TGCAGCGTTGCGGGGACAGGGAGAAAAAAAACTGAAGCTTTCTTT. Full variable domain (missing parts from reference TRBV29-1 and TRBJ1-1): SAVISQKPSRDICQRGTSLTIQCQVDSQVTMMFWYRQQPGQSLTLIATANQGSEATYESGFVIDKFPISRPNLTFSTLTVSNMSPEDSSIYLCSVAGTGRKKTEAFFGQGTRLTVV.

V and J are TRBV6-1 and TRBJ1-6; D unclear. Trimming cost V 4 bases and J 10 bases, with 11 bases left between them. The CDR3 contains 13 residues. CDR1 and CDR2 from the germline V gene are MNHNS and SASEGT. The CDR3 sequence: CASSVLSRSPLHF. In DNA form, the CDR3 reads TGTGCCAGCAGTGTACTCTCTAGATCACCCCTCCACTTT.